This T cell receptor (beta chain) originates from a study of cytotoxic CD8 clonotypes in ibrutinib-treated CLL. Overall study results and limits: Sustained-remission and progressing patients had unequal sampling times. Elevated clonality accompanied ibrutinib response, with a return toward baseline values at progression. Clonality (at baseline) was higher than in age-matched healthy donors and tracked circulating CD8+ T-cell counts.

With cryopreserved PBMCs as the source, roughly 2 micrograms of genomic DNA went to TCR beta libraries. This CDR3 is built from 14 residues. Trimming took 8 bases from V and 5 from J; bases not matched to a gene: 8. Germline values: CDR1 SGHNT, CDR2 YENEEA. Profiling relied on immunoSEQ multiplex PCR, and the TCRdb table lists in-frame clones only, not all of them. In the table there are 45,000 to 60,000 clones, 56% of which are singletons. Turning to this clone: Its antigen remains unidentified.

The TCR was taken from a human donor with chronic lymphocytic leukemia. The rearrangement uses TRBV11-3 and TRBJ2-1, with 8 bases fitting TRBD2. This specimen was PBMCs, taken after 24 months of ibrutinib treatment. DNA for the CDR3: TGTGCCAGCTCCGGGGGGGGCGGCAACAATGAGCAGTTCTTC. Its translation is CASSGGGGNNEQFF.